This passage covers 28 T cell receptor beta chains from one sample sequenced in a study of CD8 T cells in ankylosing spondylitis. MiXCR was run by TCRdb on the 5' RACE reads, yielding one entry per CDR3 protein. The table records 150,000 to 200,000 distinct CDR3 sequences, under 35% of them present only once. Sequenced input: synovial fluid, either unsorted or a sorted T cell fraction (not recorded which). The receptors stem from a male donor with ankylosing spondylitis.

DNA for the CDR3: TGTGCCAGCAGCCAAGGGTCGGAAGATACGCAGTATTTT. This translates into CASSQGSEDTQYF. J is TRBJ2-3 and V is TRBV4-2, with D unresolved. This CDR3 is 13 amino acids long. Between the trimmed V and J ends, which lost 1 base and 5 bases, there was a span of 7 bases. Germline loops: CDR1 LGHNA, CDR2 YNFKEQ.

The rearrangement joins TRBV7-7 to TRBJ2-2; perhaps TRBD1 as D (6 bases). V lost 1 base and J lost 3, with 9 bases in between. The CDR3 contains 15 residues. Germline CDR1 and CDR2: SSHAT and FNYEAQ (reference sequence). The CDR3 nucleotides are TGTGCCAGCAGCTTAGGGACAGACCACACCGGGGAGCTGTTTTTT. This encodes CASSLGTDHTGELFF.

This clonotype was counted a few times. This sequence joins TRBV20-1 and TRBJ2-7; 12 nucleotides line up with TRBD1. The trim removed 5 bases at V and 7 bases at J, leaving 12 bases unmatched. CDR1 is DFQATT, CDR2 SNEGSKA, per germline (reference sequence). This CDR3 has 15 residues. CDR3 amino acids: CSAANWDRGREEQYF. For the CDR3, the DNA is TGCAGTGCTGCGAACTGGGACAGGGGGCGGGAAGAGCAGTACTTC.

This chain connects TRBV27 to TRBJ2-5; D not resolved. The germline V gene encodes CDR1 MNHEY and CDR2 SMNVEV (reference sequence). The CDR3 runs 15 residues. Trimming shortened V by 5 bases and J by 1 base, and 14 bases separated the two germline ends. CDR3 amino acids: CASSPGRLTQETQYF. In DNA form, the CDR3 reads TGTGCCAGCAGTCCCGGGCGGTTGACCCAAGAGACCCAGTACTTC.

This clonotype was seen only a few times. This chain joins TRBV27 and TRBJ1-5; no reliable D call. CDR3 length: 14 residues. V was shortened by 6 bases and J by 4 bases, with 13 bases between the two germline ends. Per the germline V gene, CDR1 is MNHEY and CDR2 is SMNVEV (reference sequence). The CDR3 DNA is TGTGCCAGCAGCCCGAACTACAAGAATCAGCCCCAGCATTTT. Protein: CASSPNYKNQPQHF.

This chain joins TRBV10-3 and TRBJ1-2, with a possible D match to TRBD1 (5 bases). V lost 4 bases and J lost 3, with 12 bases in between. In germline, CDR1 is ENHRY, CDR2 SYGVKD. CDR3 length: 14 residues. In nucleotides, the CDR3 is TGTGCCATCAGTGGTAGGGGCGCGGACTATGGCTACACCTTC. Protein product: CAISGRGADYGYTF.

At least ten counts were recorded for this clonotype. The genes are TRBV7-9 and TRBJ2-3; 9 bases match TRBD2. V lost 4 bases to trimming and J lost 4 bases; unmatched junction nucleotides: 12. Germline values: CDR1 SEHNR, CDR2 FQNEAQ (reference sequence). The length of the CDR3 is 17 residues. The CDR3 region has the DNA TGTGCCAGCAGCTCTGACTCTAGCGGGGCGATGCCAGATACGCAGTATTTT. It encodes CASSSDSSGAMPDTQYF.

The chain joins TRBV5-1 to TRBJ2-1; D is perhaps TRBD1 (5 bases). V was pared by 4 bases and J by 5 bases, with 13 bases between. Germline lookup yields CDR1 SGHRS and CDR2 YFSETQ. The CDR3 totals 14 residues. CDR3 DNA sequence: TGCGCCAGCAGCACCTATTTACAGGACAATGAGCAGTTCTTC. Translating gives CASSTYLQDNEQFF.

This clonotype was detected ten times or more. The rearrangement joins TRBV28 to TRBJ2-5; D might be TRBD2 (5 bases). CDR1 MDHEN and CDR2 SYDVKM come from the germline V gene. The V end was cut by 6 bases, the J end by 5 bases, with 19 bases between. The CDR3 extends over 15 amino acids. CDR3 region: CASSLLEAKSETQYF. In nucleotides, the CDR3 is TGTGCCAGCAGCCTCTTGGAGGCTAAGTCGGAGACCCAGTACTTC.

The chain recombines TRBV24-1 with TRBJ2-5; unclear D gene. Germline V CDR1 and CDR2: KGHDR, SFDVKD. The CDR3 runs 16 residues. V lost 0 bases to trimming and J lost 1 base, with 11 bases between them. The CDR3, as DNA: TGTGCCACCAGTGATTTGAGAAGAAAGACCCAAGAGACCCAGTACTTC. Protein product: CATSDLRRKTQETQYF.

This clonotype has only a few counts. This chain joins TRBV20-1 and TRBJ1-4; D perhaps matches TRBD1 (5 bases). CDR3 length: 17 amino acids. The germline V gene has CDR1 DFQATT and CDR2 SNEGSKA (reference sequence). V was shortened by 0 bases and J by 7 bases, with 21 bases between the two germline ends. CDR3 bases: TGCAGTGCTAGAGATATGAAGACAGCCTGGGTTGGTGAAAAACTGTTTTTT. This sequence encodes CSARDMKTAWVGEKLFF.

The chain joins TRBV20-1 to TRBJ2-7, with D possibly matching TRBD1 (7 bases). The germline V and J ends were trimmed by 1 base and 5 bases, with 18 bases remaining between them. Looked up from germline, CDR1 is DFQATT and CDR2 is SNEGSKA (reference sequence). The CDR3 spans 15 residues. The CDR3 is CSARGRAQGGHEQYF. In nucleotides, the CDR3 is TGCAGTGCTAGAGGGCGAGCGCAGGGGGGCCACGAGCAGTACTTC.

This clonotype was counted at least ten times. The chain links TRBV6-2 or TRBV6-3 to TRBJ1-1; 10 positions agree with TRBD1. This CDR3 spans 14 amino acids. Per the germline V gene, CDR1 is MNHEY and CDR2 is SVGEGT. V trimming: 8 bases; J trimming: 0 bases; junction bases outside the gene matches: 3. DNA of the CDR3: TGTGCCAGCGGGGGACAGGGGATGAACACTGAAGCTTTCTTT. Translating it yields CASGGQGMNTEAFF.

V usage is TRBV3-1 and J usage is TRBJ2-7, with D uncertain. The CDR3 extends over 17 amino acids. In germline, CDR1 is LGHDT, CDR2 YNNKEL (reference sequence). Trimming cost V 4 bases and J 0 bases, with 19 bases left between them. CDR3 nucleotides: TGTGCCAGCAGCCGACCCTTGAGTCGATCAAGCTCCTACGAGCAGTACTTC. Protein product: CASSRPLSRSSSYEQYF.

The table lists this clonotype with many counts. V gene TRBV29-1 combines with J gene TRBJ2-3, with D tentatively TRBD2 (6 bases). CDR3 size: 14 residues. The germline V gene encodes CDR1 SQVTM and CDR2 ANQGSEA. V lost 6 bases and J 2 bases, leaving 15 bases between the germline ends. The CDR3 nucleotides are TGCAGCGTCAGACGGGAGTTTAACACAGATACGCAGTATTTT. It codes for CSVRREFNTDTQYF.

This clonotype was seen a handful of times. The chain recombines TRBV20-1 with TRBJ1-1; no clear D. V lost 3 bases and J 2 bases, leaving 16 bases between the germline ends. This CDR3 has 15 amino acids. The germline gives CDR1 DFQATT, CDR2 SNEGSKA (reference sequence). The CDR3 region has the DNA TGCAGTGCTAGTAGGAGCTTCACAGCAAACACTGAAGCTTTCTTT. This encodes CSASRSFTANTEAFF.

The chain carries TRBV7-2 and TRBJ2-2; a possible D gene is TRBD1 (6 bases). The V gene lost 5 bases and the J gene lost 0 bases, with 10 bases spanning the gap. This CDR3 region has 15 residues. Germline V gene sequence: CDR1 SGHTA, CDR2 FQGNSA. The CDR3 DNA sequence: TGTGCCAGCAGCCCCAGACAGGCGAACACCGGGGAGCTGTTTTTT. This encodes CASSPRQANTGELFF.

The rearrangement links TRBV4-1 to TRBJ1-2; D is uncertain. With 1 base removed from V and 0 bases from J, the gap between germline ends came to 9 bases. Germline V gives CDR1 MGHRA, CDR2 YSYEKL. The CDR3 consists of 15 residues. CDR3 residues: CASSQGAGTNYGYTF. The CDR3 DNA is TGCGCCAGCAGCCAAGGTGCTGGTACTAACTATGGCTACACCTTC.

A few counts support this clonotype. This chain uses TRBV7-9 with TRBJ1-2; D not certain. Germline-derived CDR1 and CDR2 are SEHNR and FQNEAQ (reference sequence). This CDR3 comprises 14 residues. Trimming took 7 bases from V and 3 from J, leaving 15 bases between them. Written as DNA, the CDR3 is TGTGCCAGCACCCTAGGGAATGGGGACTATGGCTACACCTTC. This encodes CASTLGNGDYGYTF.

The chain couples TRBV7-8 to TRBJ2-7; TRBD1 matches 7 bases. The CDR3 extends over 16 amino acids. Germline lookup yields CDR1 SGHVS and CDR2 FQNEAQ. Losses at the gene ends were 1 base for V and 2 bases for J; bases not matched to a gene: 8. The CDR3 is CASSLGGRQGAYEQYF. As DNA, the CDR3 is TGTGCCAGCAGCTTAGGAGGGCGACAGGGAGCCTACGAGCAGTACTTC.

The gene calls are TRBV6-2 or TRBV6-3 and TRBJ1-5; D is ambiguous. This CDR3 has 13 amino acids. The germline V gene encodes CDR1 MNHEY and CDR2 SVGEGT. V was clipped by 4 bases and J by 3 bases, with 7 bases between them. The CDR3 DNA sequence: TGTGCCAGCAGTTCCATTCCCAATCAGCCCCAGCATTTT. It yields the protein CASSSIPNQPQHF.

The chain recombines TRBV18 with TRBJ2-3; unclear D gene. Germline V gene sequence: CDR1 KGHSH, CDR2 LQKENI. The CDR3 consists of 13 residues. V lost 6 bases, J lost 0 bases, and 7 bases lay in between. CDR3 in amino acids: CASSGSSTDTQYF. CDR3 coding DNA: TGTGCCAGCTCTGGTTCTAGCACAGATACGCAGTATTTT.

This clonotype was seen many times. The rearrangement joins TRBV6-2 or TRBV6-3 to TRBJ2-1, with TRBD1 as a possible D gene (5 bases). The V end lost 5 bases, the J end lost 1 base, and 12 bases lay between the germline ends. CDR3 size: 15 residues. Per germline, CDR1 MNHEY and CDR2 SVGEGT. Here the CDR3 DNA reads TGTGCCAGCAGTATCCCACCAGGGTCCTACAATGAGCAGTTCTTC. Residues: CASSIPPGSYNEQFF.

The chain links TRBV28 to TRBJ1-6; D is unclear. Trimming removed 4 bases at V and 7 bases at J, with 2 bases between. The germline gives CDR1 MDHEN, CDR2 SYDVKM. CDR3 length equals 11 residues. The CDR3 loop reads CASSSNSPLHF. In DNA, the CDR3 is TGTGCCAGCAGTTCGAATTCACCCCTCCACTTT.

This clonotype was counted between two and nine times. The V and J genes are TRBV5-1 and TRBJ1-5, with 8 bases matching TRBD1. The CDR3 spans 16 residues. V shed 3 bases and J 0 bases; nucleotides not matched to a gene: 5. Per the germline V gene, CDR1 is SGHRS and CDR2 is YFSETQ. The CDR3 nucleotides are TGCGCCAGCAGCTCGGGACAGGAGTTTAGCAATCAGCCCCAGCATTTT. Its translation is CASSSGQEFSNQPQHF.

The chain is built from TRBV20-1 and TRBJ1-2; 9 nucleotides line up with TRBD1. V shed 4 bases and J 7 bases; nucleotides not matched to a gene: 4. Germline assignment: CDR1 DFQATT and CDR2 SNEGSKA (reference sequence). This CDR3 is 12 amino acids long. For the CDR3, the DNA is TGCAGTGCTAAGCCGGGACAGGGTGGCTACACCTTC. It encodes CSAKPGQGGYTF.

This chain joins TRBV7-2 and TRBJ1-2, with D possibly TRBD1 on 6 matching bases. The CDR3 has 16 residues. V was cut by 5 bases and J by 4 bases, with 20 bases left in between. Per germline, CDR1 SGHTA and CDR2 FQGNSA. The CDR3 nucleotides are TGTGCCAGCAGCCAGGGGATACAGAGAGACCCCTATGGCTACACCTTC. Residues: CASSQGIQRDPYGYTF.

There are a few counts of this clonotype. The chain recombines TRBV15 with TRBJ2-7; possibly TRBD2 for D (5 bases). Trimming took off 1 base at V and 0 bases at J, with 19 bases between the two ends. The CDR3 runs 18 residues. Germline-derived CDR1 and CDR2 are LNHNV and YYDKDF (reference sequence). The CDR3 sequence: CATSRGLPDGRDSYEQYF. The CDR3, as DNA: TGTGCCACCAGCAGAGGCCTCCCTGATGGACGGGACTCCTACGAGCAGTACTTC.